This T cell receptor (beta chain) was obtained from a study of cytotoxic CD8 clonotypes in ibrutinib-treated CLL. Notes on the study in general: Measured clonality at baseline was greater than in age-matched healthy donors and tracked with circulating CD8+ T-cell counts. The study found clonality rose at ibrutinib response, then fell toward baseline at progression.

In germline, CDR1 is LGHNA, CDR2 YSLEER. CDR3 size: 12 residues. Trimming removed 0 bases at V and 10 bases at J, with 9 bases between. Profiling relied on immunoSEQ multiplex PCR, and the TCRdb table lists in-frame clones only, not all of them. The sample consists of about 120,000 clones, approximately 85% of them appearing once. This clone was counted a few times. Its target is not known. The chain recombines TRBV4-3 with TRBJ1-1; no clear D gene. This clonotype was sampled from a human donor with chronic lymphocytic leukemia. The material sequenced was PBMCs, taken after 24 months of ibrutinib treatment. CDR3 nucleotide sequence: TGCGCCAGCAGCCAAGAAAGAAGTCGAGCTTTCTTT. Its translation is CASSQERSRAFF.